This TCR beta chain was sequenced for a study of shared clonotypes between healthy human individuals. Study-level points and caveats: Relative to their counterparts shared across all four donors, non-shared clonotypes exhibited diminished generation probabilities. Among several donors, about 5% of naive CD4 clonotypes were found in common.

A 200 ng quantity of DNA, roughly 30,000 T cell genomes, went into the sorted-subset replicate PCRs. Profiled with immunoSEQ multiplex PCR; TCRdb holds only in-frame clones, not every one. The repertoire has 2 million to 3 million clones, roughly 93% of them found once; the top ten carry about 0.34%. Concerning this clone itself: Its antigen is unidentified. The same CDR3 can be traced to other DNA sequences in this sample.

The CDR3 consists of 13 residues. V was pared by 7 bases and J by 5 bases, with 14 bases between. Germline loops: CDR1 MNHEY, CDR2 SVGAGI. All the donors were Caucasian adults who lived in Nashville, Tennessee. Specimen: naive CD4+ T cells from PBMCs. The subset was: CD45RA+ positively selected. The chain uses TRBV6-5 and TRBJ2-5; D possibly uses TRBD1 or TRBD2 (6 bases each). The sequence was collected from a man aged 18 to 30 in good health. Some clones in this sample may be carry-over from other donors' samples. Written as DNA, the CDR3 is TGTGCCAGCAATAGGGGGGTAGGCGAGACCCAGTACTTC. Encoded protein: CASNRGVGETQYF.